This TCR beta chain was retrieved from a study of response to subunit inactivated influenza vaccine. This clonotype was seen a handful of times. The CDR3 has 15 residues. Trimming removed 0 bases from V and 1 base from J, with 10 bases in between. Germline V CDR1 and CDR2: SGHRS, YFSETQ. Each CDR3 protein is one row after TCRdb ran MiXCR on the RT-PCR reads. This table has a few hundred thousand distinct CDR3 sequences, roughly 10% appearing once. The same data also went into a second study, on T cells expressing NK-cell markers. That investigation notes: Synthesis of TCR beta cDNA relied on 5'RACE template switching carrying UMIs. Serological testing identified seven of the eight sequenced donors as HCMV-seropositive and one as seronegative. 1.0-7.0% of CD8+ T cells in six or seven donors belonged to dominant NKG2C+ clonotypes.

The J gene is TRBJ1-1, the V gene TRBV5-1; D remains unclear. This sequence originates from a man aged 45 to 65 who received an inactivated influenza vaccine. The sequencing here drew on PBMCs from blood, taken on the day of vaccination. CDR3: CASSLEEAGNTEAFF. CDR3 DNA: TGCGCCAGCAGCTTGGAGGAGGCGGGGAACACTGAAGCTTTCTTT.